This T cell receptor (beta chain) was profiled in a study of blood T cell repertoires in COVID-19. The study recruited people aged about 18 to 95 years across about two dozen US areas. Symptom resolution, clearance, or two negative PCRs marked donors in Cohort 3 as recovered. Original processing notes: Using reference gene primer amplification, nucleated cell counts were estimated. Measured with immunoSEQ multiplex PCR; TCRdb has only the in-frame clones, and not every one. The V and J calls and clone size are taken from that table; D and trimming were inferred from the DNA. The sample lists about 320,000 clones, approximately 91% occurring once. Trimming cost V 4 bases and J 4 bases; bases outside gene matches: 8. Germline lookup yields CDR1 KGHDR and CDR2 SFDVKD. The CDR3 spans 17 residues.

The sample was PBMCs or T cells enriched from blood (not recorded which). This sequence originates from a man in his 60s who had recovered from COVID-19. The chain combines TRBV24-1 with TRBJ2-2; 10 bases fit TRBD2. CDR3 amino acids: CATSDTTSGKSTGELFF. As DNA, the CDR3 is TGTGCCACCAGTGACACCACTAGCGGGAAGAGCACCGGGGAGCTGTTTTTT.